A selection of T cell receptor beta chains follows, all from one sample in a study of blood T cell repertoires in COVID-19. The data were produced by immunoSEQ multiplex PCR, yet TCRdb's version contains in-frame clones alone and is incomplete. The sample holds roughly 250,000 clones, about 85% seen once. What was sequenced was peripheral blood. The receptors come from a human donor with COVID-19, enrolled during active disease. The donor label of this sample is uncertain. Each CDR3 is given with its conserved first and last residue. D genes are given only for firm matches. The size of a clone is reported for some rows only, either as once, few or many, or as a class for expanded clones.

clone size: .; V gene: TRBV28; D gene: TRBD1; J gene: TRBJ1-3; CDR3 DNA: TGTGCCAGCCGGGACAGCAAACAAACCTCTGGAAACACCATATATTTT; CDR3 protein: CASRDSKQTSGNTIYF
clone size: .; V gene: TRBV29-1; D gene: TRBD1; J gene: TRBJ2-7; CDR3 DNA: TGCAGCGTTGGCCGACCCGAGACAGGGGGGGAGCAGTACTTC; CDR3 protein: CSVGRPETGGEQYF
clone size: .; V gene: TRBV7-2; D gene: TRBD2; J gene: TRBJ2-3; CDR3 DNA: TGTGCCAGCAGCACAGGACTAGCGGGAGTTGCAGATACGCAGTATTTT; CDR3 protein: CASSTGLAGVADTQYF
clone size: few; V gene: TRBV11-2; D gene: .; J gene: TRBJ2-1; CDR3 DNA: TGTGCCAGCAGCTTGGGACTGGAGGGGCATGAGCAGTTCTTC; CDR3 protein: CASSLGLEGHEQFF
clone size: .; V gene: TRBV27; D gene: TRBD1; J gene: TRBJ1-1; CDR3 DNA: TGTGCCAGCAGTCTACGGACAGGAGACCACTTGGCTTTCTTT; CDR3 protein: CASSLRTGDHLAFF
clone size: .; V gene: TRBV29-1; D gene: TRBD2; J gene: TRBJ2-1; CDR3 DNA: TGCAGCGTTGAAGGTATCCTAGCGGGCCAATCCAATGAGCAGTTCTTC; CDR3 protein: CSVEGILAGQSNEQFF
clone size: .; V gene: TRBV28; D gene: .; J gene: TRBJ1-5; CDR3 DNA: TGTGCCAGCAGTTCTACCCCCTTGTTAACCCAGCATTTT; CDR3 protein: CASSSTPLLTQHF
clone size: .; V gene: TRBV6-5; D gene: TRBD1; J gene: TRBJ1-1; CDR3 DNA: TGTGCCAGCATCCTCGACAGGGCCACTGAAGCTTTCTTT; CDR3 protein: CASILDRATEAFF
clone size: .; V gene: TRBV5-1; D gene: .; J gene: TRBJ2-3; CDR3 DNA: TGCGCCAGCAGCTTGGAGAACAGGAGCCCCACAGATACGCAGTATTTT; CDR3 protein: CASSLENRSPTDTQYF
clone size: .; V gene: TRBV28; D gene: .; J gene: TRBJ1-5; CDR3 DNA: TGTGCCAGCAGTGCAACCGGGACAAGCAATCAGCCCCAGCATTTT; CDR3 protein: CASSATGTSNQPQHF
clone size: few; V gene: TRBV19; D gene: .; J gene: TRBJ1-6; CDR3 DNA: TGTGCCAGTAGTCTTGACAGGCTTTCACCCCTCCACTTT; CDR3 protein: CASSLDRLSPLHF
clone size: .; V gene: TRBV18; D gene: .; J gene: TRBJ2-2; CDR3 DNA: TGTGCCAGCTCATCCACAGCTATCACCGGGGAGCTGTTTTTT; CDR3 protein: CASSSTAITGELFF
clone size: .; V gene: TRBV6-5; D gene: TRBD1; J gene: TRBJ2-2; CDR3 DNA: TGTGCCAGCAGCCCGGACAGGGACGCCGGGGAGCTGTTTTTT; CDR3 protein: CASSPDRDAGELFF
clone size: once; V gene: TRBV19; D gene: .; J gene: TRBJ2-7; CDR3 DNA: TGTGCCAGTAAGGGGGTCAACTCCTACGAGCAGTACTTC; CDR3 protein: CASKGVNSYEQYF
clone size: .; V gene: TRBV11-2; D gene: .; J gene: TRBJ1-2; CDR3 DNA: TGTGCCAGCAGCTTAGCGAGGGCCACTTATGGCTACACCTTC; CDR3 protein: CASSLARATYGYTF
clone size: few; V gene: TRBV28; D gene: TRBD1; J gene: TRBJ1-4; CDR3 DNA: TGTGCCACCTTAGACAGGGGGAATAATGAAAAACTGTTTTTT; CDR3 protein: CATLDRGNNEKLFF
clone size: .; V gene: TRBV29-1; D gene: .; J gene: TRBJ1-2; CDR3 DNA: TGCAGCGTTGAAGAGGGGCGGGAGGTTGGCTACACCTTC; CDR3 protein: CSVEEGREVGYTF
clone size: .; V gene: TRBV7-3; D gene: .; J gene: TRBJ2-1; CDR3 DNA: TGTGCCAGCAGTCCTAACAGGGTATCCTACAATGAGCAGTTCTTC; CDR3 protein: CASSPNRVSYNEQFF
clone size: .; V gene: TRBV6-1; D gene: TRBD2; J gene: TRBJ2-5; CDR3 DNA: TGTGCCAGCAGTAGGAATAGCGGGGAGACCCAGTACTTC; CDR3 protein: CASSRNSGETQYF
clone size: .; V gene: TRBV3-1/TRBV3-2; D gene: .; J gene: TRBJ1-4; CDR3 DNA: TGTGCCAGCAGCCGGGGATACGGGGTTCGGGATGAAAAACTGTTTTTT; CDR3 protein: CASSRGYGVRDEKLFF
clone size: .; V gene: TRBV25-1; D gene: TRBD2; J gene: TRBJ2-5; CDR3 DNA: TGTGCCAGCAGTGATAGGGTGGGAGGGGAGACCCAGTACTTC; CDR3 protein: CASSDRVGGETQYF
clone size: .; V gene: TRBV30; D gene: TRBD1; J gene: TRBJ2-7; CDR3 DNA: TGTGCCTGGGGAAGGGGGCTCTTAATCTACGAGCAGTACTTC; CDR3 protein: CAWGRGLLIYEQYF
clone size: few; V gene: TRBV5-1; D gene: TRBD1; J gene: TRBJ1-6; CDR3 DNA: TGCGCCAGCAGCGCCAGGGCTGGACAGGGCCATAATTCACCCCTCCACTTT; CDR3 protein: CASSARAGQGHNSPLHF
clone size: few; V gene: TRBV5-1; D gene: .; J gene: TRBJ1-3; CDR3 DNA: TGCGCCAGCAGCTTGGGAGATGGAAACACCATATATTTT; CDR3 protein: CASSLGDGNTIYF
clone size: .; V gene: TRBV9; D gene: TRBD2; J gene: TRBJ2-2; CDR3 DNA: TGTGCCAGCAGCGGAAGACTAGCGGGGAACACCGGGGAGCTGTTTTTT; CDR3 protein: CASSGRLAGNTGELFF
clone size: .; V gene: TRBV19; D gene: TRBD1; J gene: TRBJ1-2; CDR3 DNA: TGTGCCAGTAGTATAAACCCTCGGACAGGGGAGGCCTATGGCTACACCTTC; CDR3 protein: CASSINPRTGEAYGYTF
clone size: .; V gene: TRBV19; D gene: TRBD1; J gene: TRBJ1-1; CDR3 DNA: TGTGCCACCAACGACAGGGCGGCCACTGAAGCTTTCTTT; CDR3 protein: CATNDRAATEAFF
clone size: .; V gene: TRBV6-5; D gene: .; J gene: TRBJ2-2; CDR3 DNA: TGTGCCAGCAGAACAACGACGAACACCGGGGAGCTGTTTTTT; CDR3 protein: CASRTTTNTGELFF